The rows below give T cell receptor beta chains drawn from one sample of a study of blood T cell repertoires in COVID-19. Assay used: immunoSEQ multiplex PCR; TCRdb lists only in-frame clones, some missing. This sample yields 250,000 to 350,000 clones, of which 85% are seen a single time; roughly 2.7% belongs to the top ten. Sequences were obtained from PBMCs or T cells enriched from blood (not recorded which). The receptor set was obtained from a woman aged 45-60 years who had recovered from COVID-19. CDR3s include the opening cysteine and the closing phenylalanine or tryptophan. Each record gives: V gene, CDR3 protein.

TRBV27	CASSSGGSFYGYTF
TRBV27	CASIPNSGQGGYYEQYF
TRBV5-1	CASSLDSQSGYTF
TRBV6-1	CASSEAQGTSYGYTF
TRBV7-9	CASSQDSEQYF
TRBV18	CASSRTGGDQPQHF
TRBV7-2	CASSLASGGAKNIQYF
TRBV14	CASSRAGNTGELFF
TRBV7-2	CASSLEGASSNQPQHF
TRBV6-2/TRBV6-3	CASSSRDNEQFF
TRBV30	CAWSASTVLNTEAFF
TRBV4-3	CASSQVSESSYEQYF
TRBV7-6	CASSFSLRTGELFF
TRBV6-2/TRBV6-3	CASSSGGWDQPQHF
TRBV28	CASSPARGNNQPQHF
TRBV10-3	CAIRKDYLYQETQYF
TRBV28	CASSSYRRNTEAFF
TRBV15	CATSRDKIAGYGYTF
TRBV27	CASSLSRDTQYF
TRBV28	CATQTGIPSGNTIYF
TRBV28	CASSLIGTGNSRYGYTF
TRBV3-1/TRBV3-2	CASSQKGLGGYEQYF
TRBV6-1	CASSAQVYDRSGNTIYF
TRBV28	CASSFLSGTGGSPLHF
TRBV12-5	CASAPSGGDQPQHF
TRBV30	CAWSMGLAAYEQYF
TRBV29-1	CSVEVGGWANEQFF
TRBV7-2	CASSLHASPYEQYF
TRBV5-1	CASSFAGNTEAFF
TRBV15	CATSTTGEQYF
TRBV5-1	CASSLVPGNNQPQHF
TRBV19	CASRGTAYSGNQPQHF